This TCR beta chain comes out of a study of post-analysis software for immune sequencing data. Study-wide results and limits: About five TRBV segments occurring more often in patients than controls included TRBV5-6, TRBV5-1 and TRBV20-1. People with multiple sclerosis had a significantly lower normalized Chao1 diversity than controls did.

Turning to this clonotype: Its antigen remains unidentified.

The CDR3 loop spans 14 amino acids. Germline trimming cut 5 bases from V and 8 bases from J; bases unmatched to any gene: 7. The germline V gene encodes CDR1 MGHDK and CDR2 SYGVNS. cDNA libraries for TCR beta contained unique molecular identifiers. Between roughly 1 and 11 million T cells gave rise to hundreds of thousands of cDNA molecules. MiXCR was run by TCRdb on the PCR reads, yielding one entry per CDR3 protein. The table shows fewer than 600,000 distinct CDR3 sequences, with roughly 45% occurring only once. This rearrangement joins TRBV25-1 to TRBJ1-4; 8 nucleotides agree with TRBD1. The sequence was collected from a girl between 10 and 17 years old with multiple sclerosis. Sequencing input: blood. In nucleotides, the CDR3 is TGTGCCAGCAGTAGAGGACAGGGCGGGGAAAAACTGTTTTTT. Translating gives CASSRGQGGEKLFF.